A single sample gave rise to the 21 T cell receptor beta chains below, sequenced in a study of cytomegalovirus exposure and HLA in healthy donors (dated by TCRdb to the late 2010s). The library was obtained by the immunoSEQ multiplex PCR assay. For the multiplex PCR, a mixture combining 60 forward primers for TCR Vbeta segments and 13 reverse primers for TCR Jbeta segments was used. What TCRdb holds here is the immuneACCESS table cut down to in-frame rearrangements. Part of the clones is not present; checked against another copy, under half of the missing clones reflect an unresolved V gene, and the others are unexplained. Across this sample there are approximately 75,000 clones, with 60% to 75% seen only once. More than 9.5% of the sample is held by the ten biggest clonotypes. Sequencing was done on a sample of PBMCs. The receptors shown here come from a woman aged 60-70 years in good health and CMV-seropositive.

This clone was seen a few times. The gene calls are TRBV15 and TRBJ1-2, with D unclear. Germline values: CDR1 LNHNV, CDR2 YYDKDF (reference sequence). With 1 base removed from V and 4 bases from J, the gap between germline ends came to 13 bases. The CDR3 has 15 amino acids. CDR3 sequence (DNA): TGTGCCACCAGCAGAGCCCCGGGAATAAGCTATGGCTACACCTTC. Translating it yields CATSRAPGISYGYTF.

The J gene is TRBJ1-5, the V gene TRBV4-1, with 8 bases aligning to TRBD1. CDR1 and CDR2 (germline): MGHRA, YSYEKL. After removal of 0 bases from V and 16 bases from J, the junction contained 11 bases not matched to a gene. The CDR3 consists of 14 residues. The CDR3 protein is CASSQERRQGADHF. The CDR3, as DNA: TGCGCCAGCAGCCAAGAACGGAGGCAGGGGGCCGATCATTTT.

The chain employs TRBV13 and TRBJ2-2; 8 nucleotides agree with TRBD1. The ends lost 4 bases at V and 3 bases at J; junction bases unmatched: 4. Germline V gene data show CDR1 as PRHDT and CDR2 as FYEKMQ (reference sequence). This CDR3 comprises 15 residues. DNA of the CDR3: TGTGCCAGCAGCTCCAGGGGGCGGTACACCGGGGAGCTGTTTTTT. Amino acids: CASSSRGRYTGELFF.

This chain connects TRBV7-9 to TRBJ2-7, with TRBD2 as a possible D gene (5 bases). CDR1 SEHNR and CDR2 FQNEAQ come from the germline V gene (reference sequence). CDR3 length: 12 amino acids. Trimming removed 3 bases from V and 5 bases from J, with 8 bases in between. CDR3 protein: CASSLFGDEQYF. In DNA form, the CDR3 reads TGTGCCAGCAGCTTGTTCGGGGACGAGCAGTACTTC.

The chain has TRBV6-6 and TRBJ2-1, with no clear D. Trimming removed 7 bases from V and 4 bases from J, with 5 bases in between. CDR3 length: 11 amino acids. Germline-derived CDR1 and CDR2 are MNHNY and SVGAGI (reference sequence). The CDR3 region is CASTLYNEQFF. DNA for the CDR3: TGTGCCAGCACCCTATACAATGAGCAGTTCTTC.

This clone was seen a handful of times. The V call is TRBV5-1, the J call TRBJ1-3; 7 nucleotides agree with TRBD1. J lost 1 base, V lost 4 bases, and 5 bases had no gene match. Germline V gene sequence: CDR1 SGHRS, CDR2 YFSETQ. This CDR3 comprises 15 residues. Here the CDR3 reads CASSPGQTSGNTIYF. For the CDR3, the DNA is TGCGCCAGCAGCCCGGGACAGACTTCTGGAAACACCATATATTTT.

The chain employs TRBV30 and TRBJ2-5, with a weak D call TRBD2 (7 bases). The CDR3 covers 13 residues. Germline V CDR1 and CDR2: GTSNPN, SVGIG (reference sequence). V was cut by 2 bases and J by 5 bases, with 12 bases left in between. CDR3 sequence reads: CAWSRGAPETQYF. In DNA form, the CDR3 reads TGTGCCTGGAGTCGGGGGGCGCCTGAGACCCAGTACTTC.

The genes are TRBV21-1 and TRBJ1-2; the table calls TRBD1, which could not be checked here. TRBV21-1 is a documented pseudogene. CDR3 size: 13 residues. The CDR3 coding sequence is TGTGCCAGCAGCAAAGACAGGGACTATGGCTACACCTTC. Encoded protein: CASSKDRDYGYTF.

CDR3 loop: CASSVSWRGNSYEQYF. Here the CDR3 DNA reads TGTGCCAGCAGCGTCAGCTGGCGGGGGAACTCCTACGAGCAGTACTTC. The V call is TRBV7-2, the J call TRBJ2-7; TRBD2 matches at 7 bases. The CDR3 contains 16 residues. The trim removed 5 bases at V and 0 bases at J, leaving 10 bases unmatched. CDR1 is SGHTA, CDR2 FQGNSA, per germline.

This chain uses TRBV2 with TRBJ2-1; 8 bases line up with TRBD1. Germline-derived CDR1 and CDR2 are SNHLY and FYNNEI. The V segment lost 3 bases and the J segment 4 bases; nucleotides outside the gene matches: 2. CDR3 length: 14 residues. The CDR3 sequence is CASSEDRVYNEQFF. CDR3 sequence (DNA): TGTGCCAGCAGTGAGGACAGGGTATACAATGAGCAGTTCTTC.

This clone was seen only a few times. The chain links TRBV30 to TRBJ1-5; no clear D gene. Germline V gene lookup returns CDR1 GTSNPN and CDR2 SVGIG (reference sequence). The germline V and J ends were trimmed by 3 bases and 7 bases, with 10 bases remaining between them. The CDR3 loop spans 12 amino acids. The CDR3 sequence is CAWSSSLQPQHF. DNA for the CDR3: TGTGCCTGGAGCAGTAGCTTGCAGCCCCAGCATTTT.

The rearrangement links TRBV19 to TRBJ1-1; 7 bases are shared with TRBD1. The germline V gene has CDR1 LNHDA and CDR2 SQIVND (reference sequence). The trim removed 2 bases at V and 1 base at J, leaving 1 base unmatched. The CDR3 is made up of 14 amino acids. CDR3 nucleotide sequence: TGTGCCAGTAGTATAACAGGGGCGAACACTGAAGCTTTCTTT. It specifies CASSITGANTEAFF.

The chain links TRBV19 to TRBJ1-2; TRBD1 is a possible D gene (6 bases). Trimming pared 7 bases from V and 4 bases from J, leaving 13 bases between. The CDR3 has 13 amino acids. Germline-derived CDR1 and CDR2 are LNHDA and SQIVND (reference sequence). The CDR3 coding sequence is TGTGCCAGTAAGGGCAGGGGAATCTATGGCTACACCTTC. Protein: CASKGRGIYGYTF.

The CDR3 region has the DNA TGTGCCAGCAGCCCAGGGACCTATAATTCACCCCTCCACTTT. This codes for CASSPGTYNSPLHF. The chain couples TRBV14 to TRBJ1-6, with a weak D call TRBD1 (5 bases). The CDR3 covers 14 residues. Trimming pared 4 bases from V and 2 bases from J, leaving 6 bases between. CDR1 SGHDN and CDR2 FVKESK come from the germline V gene.

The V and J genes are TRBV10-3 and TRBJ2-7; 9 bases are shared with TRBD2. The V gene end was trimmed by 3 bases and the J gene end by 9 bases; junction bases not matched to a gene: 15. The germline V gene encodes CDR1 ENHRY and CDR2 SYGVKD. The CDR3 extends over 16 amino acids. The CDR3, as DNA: TGTGCCATCAGTGACAGCGGGAGGAACTTCGGGTTGGGGCAGTACTTC. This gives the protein CAISDSGRNFGLGQYF.

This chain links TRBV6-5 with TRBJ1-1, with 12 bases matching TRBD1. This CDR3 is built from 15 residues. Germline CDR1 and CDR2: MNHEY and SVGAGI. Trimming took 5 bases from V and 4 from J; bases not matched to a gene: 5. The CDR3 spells CASSGRDRGRTEAFF. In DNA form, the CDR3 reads TGTGCCAGCAGTGGCCGGGACAGGGGGCGCACTGAAGCTTTCTTT.

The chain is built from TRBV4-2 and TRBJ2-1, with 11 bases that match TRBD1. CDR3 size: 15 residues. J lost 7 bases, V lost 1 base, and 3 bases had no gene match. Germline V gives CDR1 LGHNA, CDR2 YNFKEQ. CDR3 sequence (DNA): TGTGCCAGCAGCCAAGGGACAGGGGGCTTAAATGAGCAGTTCTTC. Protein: CASSQGTGGLNEQFF.

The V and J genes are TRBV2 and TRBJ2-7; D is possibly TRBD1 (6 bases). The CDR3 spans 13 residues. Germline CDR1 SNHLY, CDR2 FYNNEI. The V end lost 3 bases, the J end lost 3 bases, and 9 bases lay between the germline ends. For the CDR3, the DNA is TGTGCCAGCAGTGACCAGGGGCTCTACGAGCAGTACTTC. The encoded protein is CASSDQGLYEQYF.

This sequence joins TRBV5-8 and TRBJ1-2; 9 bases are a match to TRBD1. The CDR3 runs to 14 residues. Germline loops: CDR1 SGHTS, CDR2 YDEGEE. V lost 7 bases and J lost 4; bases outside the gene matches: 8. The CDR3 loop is CASPRQGGSYGYTF. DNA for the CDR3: TGTGCCAGCCCTCGACAGGGGGGTAGCTATGGCTACACCTTC.

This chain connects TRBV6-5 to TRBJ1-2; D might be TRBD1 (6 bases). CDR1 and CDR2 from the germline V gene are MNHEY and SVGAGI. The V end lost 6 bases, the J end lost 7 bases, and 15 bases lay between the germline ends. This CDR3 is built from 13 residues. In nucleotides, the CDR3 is TGTGCCAGCAGACCAACAGGGTTCGGTGGCTACACCTTC. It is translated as CASRPTGFGGYTF.

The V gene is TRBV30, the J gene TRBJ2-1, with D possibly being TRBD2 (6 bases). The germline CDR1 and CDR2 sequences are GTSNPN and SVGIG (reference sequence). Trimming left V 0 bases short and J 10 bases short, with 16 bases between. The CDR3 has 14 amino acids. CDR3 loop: CAWSVRTTRGEQFF. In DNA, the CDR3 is TGTGCCTGGAGTGTAAGGACGACTAGAGGGGAGCAGTTCTTC.